The 30 T cell receptor beta chains below come from one sample, sequenced in a study of post-analysis software for immune sequencing data. Carried by the TCR beta cDNA libraries were unique molecular identifiers. A single record per CDR3 protein comes from TCRdb applying MiXCR to the PCR reads. This table has 150,000 to 200,000 distinct CDR3 sequences, 35% to 40% appearing once. The sequences come from blood, collected after autologous hematopoietic stem cell transplantation. Source of these receptors: a girl under 18 with multiple sclerosis.

The V call is TRBV7-9, the J call TRBJ1-1; no reliable D call. There are 12 residues in the CDR3. Trimming left V 0 bases short and J 8 bases short, with 7 bases between. The germline gives CDR1 SEHNR, CDR2 FQNEAQ (reference sequence). The CDR3 region has the DNA TGTGCCAGCAGCTTAGCGGCAGGAGAAGCTTTCTTT. Its protein product is CASSLAAGEAFF.

In regard to this clonotype: A much bigger clone sits one base away, suggesting this may be a read error. The rearrangement uses TRBV18 and TRBJ2-4; D possibly uses TRBD1 or TRBD2 (6 bases each). The CDR3 sequence is 18 residues long. Germline V gene sequence: CDR1 KGHSH, CDR2 LQKENI. The V end was cut by 2 bases, the J end by 0 bases, with 17 bases between. CDR3 in amino acids: CASSPGGGTFLAKNIQYF. In DNA form, the CDR3 reads TGTGCCAGCTCACCAGGTGGCGGGACATTTCTAGCCAAAAACATTCAGTACTTC.

The V and J genes are TRBV5-6 and TRBJ1-2; D remains ambiguous. CDR1 is SGHDT and CDR2 is YYEEEE in the germline V gene. Trimming stripped 0 bases from V and 10 bases from J, with 7 bases between. The CDR3 is 11 amino acids. In DNA, the CDR3 is TGTGCCAGCAGCTTGGTCGATGTCTACACCTTC. It encodes CASSLVDVYTF. Supplemented by reference TRBV5-6 and TRBJ1-2, the full variable domain reads DAGVTQSPTHLIKTRGQQVTLRCSPKSGHDTVSWYQQALGQGPQFIFQYYEEEERQRGNFPDRFSGHQFPNYSSELNVNALLLGDSALYLCASSLVDVYTFGSGTRLTVV.

There are a few counts of this clonotype. An end of the junction differs from the germline gene, which may be a read error. The chain recombines TRBV7-7 with TRBJ2-7, with TRBD2 as a possible D gene (6 bases). Germline CDR1 reads SSHAT; CDR2 reads FNYEAQ (reference sequence). The CDR3 totals 15 residues. As DNA, the CDR3 is TGTGCTAGCAGCTTGGGGGGAGGCCCGGCCTACGAGCAGTACTTC. Its protein product is CASSLGGGPAYEQYF.

This clonotype came up a few times. For the CDR3, the DNA is TGTGCCAGTAGCCCCGGTTGGGGGGGCGTCGAGCAGTACTTC. It is translated as CASSPGWGGVEQYF. This chain uses TRBV19 with TRBJ2-7; D perhaps matches TRBD2 (7 bases). The CDR3 extends over 14 amino acids. V lost 6 bases, J lost 6 bases, and 18 bases lay in between. Germline CDR1 is LNHDA and CDR2 is SQIVND (reference sequence).

This clonotype showed up many times. This chain joins TRBV7-2 and TRBJ2-5, with 10 bases identical to TRBD2. Germline assignment: CDR1 SGHTA and CDR2 FQGNSA. The CDR3 loop spans 14 amino acids. J was trimmed by 5 bases and V by 8 bases; bases with no gene match: 8. The CDR3 sequence: CASSLAGEGETQYF. For the CDR3, the DNA is TGTGCCAGCTCCCTAGCGGGAGAGGGGGAGACCCAGTACTTC.

This clonotype was detected a few times. V gene TRBV6-1 combines with J gene TRBJ2-7; either TRBD1 or TRBD2 may supply D (5 bases each). Germline-derived CDR1 and CDR2 are MNHNS and SASEGT. The CDR3 runs 14 residues. Trimming cost V 11 bases and J 0 bases, with 17 bases left between them. The CDR3 is CAVPRELDSYEQYF. CDR3 DNA: TGTGCCGTACCCAGGGAGCTAGACTCCTACGAGCAGTACTTC.

The gene calls are TRBV29-1 and TRBJ1-2, with 8 bases fitting TRBD1. The germline V gene encodes CDR1 SQVTM and CDR2 ANQGSEA. With 4 bases clipped from V and 0 bases from J, the junction kept 7 bases outside the gene matches. The CDR3 is made up of 15 amino acids. The CDR3 reads CSVVPTGATNYGYTF. CDR3 nucleotide sequence: TGCAGCGTTGTCCCGACAGGGGCAACTAACTATGGCTACACCTTC.

The chain is built from TRBV19 and TRBJ1-5; D ambiguous. This CDR3 is built from 14 residues. The V gene's germline CDR1 is LNHDA and CDR2 SQIVND (reference sequence). V dropped 3 bases and J dropped 4 bases, with 10 bases sitting between them. CDR3 nucleotide sequence: TGTGCCAGTAGTATCGGGTGGGCGAATCAGCCCCAGCATTTT. It is translated as CASSIGWANQPQHF.

This chain joins TRBV6-2 or TRBV6-3 and TRBJ2-5; no reliable D call. Trimming shortened V by 5 bases and J by 4 bases, and 14 bases separated the two germline ends. The length of the CDR3 is 14 residues. Germline V gives CDR1 MNHEY, CDR2 SVGEGT. The CDR3 here is CASSPPEIRETQYF. The CDR3 DNA reads TGTGCCAGCAGTCCTCCGGAGATCCGAGAGACCCAGTACTTC.

The chain employs TRBV13 and TRBJ2-1; 10 nucleotides line up with TRBD2. Germline V CDR1 and CDR2: PRHDT, FYEKMQ (reference sequence). The length of the CDR3 is 15 residues. J gave up 7 bases and V 2 bases, and 5 bases lay outside the gene matches. The CDR3 sequence: CASSLRLAGVNEQFF. CDR3 in DNA: TGTGCCAGCAGCTTAAGGCTAGCGGGAGTAAATGAGCAGTTCTTC. The full variable domain, its missing parts supplied by reference TRBV13 and TRBJ2-1, is AAGVIQSPRHLIKEKRETATLKCYPIPRHDTVYWYQQGPGQDPQFLISFYEKMQSDKGSIPDRFSAQQFSDYHSELNMSSLELGDSALYFCASSLRLAGVNEQFFGPGTRLTVL.

The chain carries TRBV28 and TRBJ2-1, with 7 bases aligning to TRBD2. The CDR3 loop spans 18 amino acids. Germline V gene lookup returns CDR1 MDHEN and CDR2 SYDVKM. With V trimmed by 4 bases and J by 5 bases, 17 bases remained unmatched. The CDR3 is CASSSNGLDVGPNNEQFF. CDR3 DNA sequence: TGTGCCAGCAGTTCTAATGGACTAGACGTAGGGCCAAACAATGAGCAGTTCTTC.

V is TRBV18 and J is TRBJ2-1; D is perhaps TRBD1 (5 bases). The CDR3 length is 16 residues. Germline values: CDR1 KGHSH, CDR2 LQKENI. V was pared by 2 bases and J by 8 bases, with 19 bases between. The CDR3 sequence: CASSPYGQGRKDEQFF. DNA of the CDR3: TGTGCCAGCTCACCATACGGGCAGGGAAGGAAGGATGAGCAGTTCTTC. Variable domain in full (rest from reference TRBV18 and TRBJ2-1): NAGVMQNPRHLVRRRGQEARLRCSPMKGHSHVYWYRQLPEEGLKFMVYLQKENIIDESGMPKERFSAEFPKEGPSILRIQQVVRGDSAAYFCASSPYGQGRKDEQFFGPGTRLTVL.

This clonotype was detected a few times. The chain links TRBV28 to TRBJ1-6, with TRBD1 identical over 11 bases. V shed 6 bases, J shed 12 bases, and the junction held 13 bases outside the gene matches. CDR1 and CDR2 (germline): MDHEN, SYDVKM. The CDR3 has 16 residues. In DNA, the CDR3 is TGTGCCAGCAGCCCCGGGACAGGGGGTTCTTTTTTACCCCTCCACTTT. Amino acid sequence: CASSPGTGGSFLPLHF.

V and J are TRBV5-6 and TRBJ2-7, with D hard to call. The CDR3 loop spans 14 amino acids. V dropped 0 bases and J dropped 2 bases, with 9 bases sitting between them. Looked up from germline, CDR1 is SGHDT and CDR2 is YYEEEE. The DNA of the CDR3 is TGTGCCAGCAGCTTGGAACAGCTAACCTACGAGCAGTACTTC. It translates to CASSLEQLTYEQYF. Supplemented by reference TRBV5-6 and TRBJ2-7, the full variable domain reads DAGVTQSPTHLIKTRGQQVTLRCSPKSGHDTVSWYQQALGQGPQFIFQYYEEEERQRGNFPDRFSGHQFPNYSSELNVNALLLGDSALYLCASSLEQLTYEQYFGPGTRLTVT.

The V and J genes are TRBV7-8 and TRBJ2-7, with 9 bases lining up with TRBD1. From germline, CDR1 is SGHVS and CDR2 FQNEAQ. V lost 10 bases to trimming and J lost 3 bases; unmatched junction nucleotides: 10. CDR3 length equals 14 residues. This CDR3 is CAIRKGTGSYEQYF. The DNA of the CDR3 is TGTGCCATCAGAAAGGGGACAGGGAGCTACGAGCAGTACTTC.

The gene calls are TRBV7-2 and TRBJ2-1; 8 bases match TRBD2. CDR1 SGHTA and CDR2 FQGNSA come from the germline V gene. This CDR3 is built from 16 residues. V gave up 5 bases and J gave up 0 bases; unmatched junction bases: 6. As DNA, the CDR3 is TGTGCCAGCAGCACCTCTAGCGGGTTCTCCTACAATGAGCAGTTCTTC. Amino acid sequence: CASSTSSGFSYNEQFF. Full variable domain (outside the CDR3, taken from reference TRBV7-2 and TRBJ2-1): GAGVSQSPSNKVTEKGKDVELRCDPISGHTALYWYRQSLGQGLEFLIYFQGNSAPDKSGLPSDRFSAERTGGSVSTLTIQRTQQEDSAVYLCASSTSSGFSYNEQFFGPGTRLTVL.

Comments on this clonotype: Germline is not matched at one junction end, which may reflect a read error. This sequence joins TRBV7-8 and TRBJ2-7; no clear D gene. CDR3 length equals 14 residues. Germline assignment: CDR1 SGHVS and CDR2 FQNEAQ. This chain's CDR3 is CASSLAGGTYGQYF. Written as DNA, the CDR3 is TGTGCCAGCAGCTTAGCGGGCGGTACTTACGGGCAGTACTTC.

The chain employs TRBV2 and TRBJ1-5; TRBD1 aligns across 11 bases. Trimming at V came to 4 bases and at J to 6 bases, leaving 8 bases not matched to a gene. Germline loops: CDR1 SNHLY, CDR2 FYNNEI. The CDR3 runs to 16 residues. The CDR3, as DNA: TGTGCCAGCAGTGGAGGGACAGGGGGAGAAGGTCAGCCCCAGCATTTT. It is translated as CASSGGTGGEGQPQHF.

The CDR3, as DNA: TGTGCCAGCAGCTCGCCCCGCGGGAGAAATGGCGAGCAGTACTTC. Amino acids: CASSSPRGRNGEQYF. The chain carries TRBV7-9 and TRBJ2-4; 7 nucleotides match TRBD2. The tail of the sequence fits TRBJ2-7 better, so the J call may be wrong. The germline gives CDR1 SEHNR, CDR2 FQNEAQ (reference sequence). This CDR3 has 15 residues.

This clonotype was recorded once. This chain links TRBV5-1 with TRBJ2-7; D gene ambiguous. The V and J ends lost 0 bases and 0 bases respectively, with 7 bases between them. This CDR3 is 14 amino acids long. CDR1 is SGHRS, CDR2 YFSETQ, per germline. The CDR3 nucleotides are TGCGCCAGCAGCTTGGCCCTCTCCTCCTACGAGCAGTACTTC. Protein: CASSLALSSYEQYF.

The DNA of the CDR3 is TGTGCCAGCCCCGTAGCGGGAGGCTACACCTTC. Amino acid sequence: CASPVAGGYTF. The chain uses TRBV7-2 and TRBJ1-2; no clear D gene. Germline lookup yields CDR1 SGHTA and CDR2 FQGNSA. The V end was cut by 8 bases, the J end by 8 bases, with 12 bases between. The CDR3 is made up of 11 amino acids.

This sequence joins TRBV10-3 and TRBJ2-2; 8 bases fit TRBD2. The J segment lost 1 base and the V segment lost 4 bases, leaving 2 bases of the junction unmatched. The germline V gene has CDR1 ENHRY and CDR2 SYGVKD. The CDR3 is 15 residues long. The CDR3 protein is CAISGGLGNTGELFF. The CDR3 DNA sequence: TGTGCCATCAGTGGGGGACTAGGGAACACCGGGGAGCTGTTTTTT.

This clonotype was observed a few times. A read error may be the cause here, since a much bigger clone is one base away. The CDR3 coding sequence is TGTGCCTGCGCCACGGAGGGGGGCTTAGGCTACACCTTC. Amino acid sequence: CACATEGGLGYTF. V gene TRBV5-4 combines with J gene TRBJ1-2; D is possibly TRBD1 (6 bases). This CDR3 contains 13 residues. Trimming took 10 bases from V and 8 from J, leaving 21 bases between them. Germline CDR1 SGHNT, CDR2 YYREEE (reference sequence).

Comment on this clonotype: The junction departs from the called germline gene at one end, perhaps through a read error. The chain combines TRBV15 with TRBJ1-5; the match to TRBD1 covers 10 bases. The CDR3 has 14 residues. Germline-derived CDR1 and CDR2 are LNHNV and YYDKDF (reference sequence). The CDR3 loop reads CVTRRDRGYQPQHF. CDR3 sequence (DNA): TGTGTCACCAGGCGGGACAGGGGCTATCAGCCCCAGCATTTT.

As for this clonotype: A read error may produce the germline difference seen at one junction end. The genes are TRBV5-6 and TRBJ2-6; no clear D gene. Germline CDR1 and CDR2: SGHDT and YYEEEE. The CDR3 sequence is 17 residues long. The CDR3 protein is CATSSQIRGSGANVLTF. CDR3 DNA: TGTGCCACCAGCTCCCAGATCAGAGGATCTGGGGCCAACGTCCTGACTTTC.

This chain joins TRBV3-1 and TRBJ1-5; D remains unclear. V was cut by 1 base and J by 7 bases, with 14 bases left in between. The CDR3 contains 15 residues. The germline V gene has CDR1 LGHDT and CDR2 YNNKEL (reference sequence). CDR3 region: CASSQGVGSEQPQHF. CDR3 DNA: TGTGCCAGCAGCCAAGGGGTCGGCAGTGAACAGCCCCAGCATTTT. Based on the CDR3 plus reference TRBV3-1 and TRBJ1-5, the full variable domain is DTAVSQTPKYLVTQMGNDKSIKCEQNLGHDTMYWYKQDSKKFLKIMFSYNNKELIINETVPNRFSPKSPDKAHLNLHINSLELGDSAVYFCASSQGVGSEQPQHFGDGTRLSIL.

This clonotype was seen a handful of times. V and J are TRBV5-1 and TRBJ1-1; no reliable D call. There are 17 residues in the CDR3. Trimming removed 5 bases from V and 1 base from J, with 21 bases in between. The germline V gene has CDR1 SGHRS and CDR2 YFSETQ. In DNA form, the CDR3 reads TGCGCCAGCAGACAAACAAGGGATTACCCGGCGAACACTGAAGCTTTCTTT. Its translation is CASRQTRDYPANTEAFF.

This clonotype was seen a handful of times. CDR3 in DNA: TGTGCCACCAGTGATTTGGGGACAGAAGCTTTCTTT. This gives the protein CATSDLGTEAFF. The rearrangement joins TRBV24-1 to TRBJ1-1; D possibly corresponds to TRBD1 (6 bases). The ends were cut back, 0 bases at V and 8 bases at J, with 6 bases in the middle. The CDR3 length is 12 residues. Looked up from germline, CDR1 is KGHDR and CDR2 is SFDVKD.

The chain combines TRBV20-1 with TRBJ2-1, with D hard to call. This CDR3 spans 13 amino acids. With 6 bases removed from V and 3 bases from J, the gap between germline ends came to 12 bases. The V gene's germline CDR1 is DFQATT and CDR2 SNEGSKA (reference sequence). This CDR3 reads CSASARYYNEQFF. CDR3 coding DNA: TGCAGTGCGTCCGCTCGCTACTACAATGAGCAGTTCTTC.